What follows describes a single T cell receptor beta chain. This specimen comes from a study of blood T cell repertoires in COVID-19. Overall study context: Samples came from the United States, Italy and Spain, spanning acute and convalescent COVID-19. In each case, the material was cDNA or gDNA derived from T cells, B-cell-depleted T cells, or PBMCs.

The CDR3 is 15 amino acids. Germline V gene data show CDR1 as MNHEY and CDR2 as SVGAGI. V lost 0 bases, J lost 0 bases, and 8 bases lay in between. While infection was still active, Seattle patients were enrolled and then followed longitudinally. Original processing notes: How many nucleated cells were present was estimated from reference gene primer amplification. The assay was immunoSEQ multiplex PCR, and TCRdb's table has in-frame clones only and misses some. The V and J calls and clone size come from that table; D and trimming were worked out from the DNA. The sample lists some 310,000 clones, nearly 90% occurring once.

The sequence came from a middle-aged woman with COVID-19, enrolled during active disease. The rearrangement links TRBV6-5 to TRBJ1-1, with D perhaps matching TRBD1 (5 bases). The sample taken for sequencing was peripheral blood. CDR3 in DNA: TGTGCCAGCAGTTACTCAGGGGCCTTGAACACTGAAGCTTTCTTT. Amino acids: CASSYSGALNTEAFF.